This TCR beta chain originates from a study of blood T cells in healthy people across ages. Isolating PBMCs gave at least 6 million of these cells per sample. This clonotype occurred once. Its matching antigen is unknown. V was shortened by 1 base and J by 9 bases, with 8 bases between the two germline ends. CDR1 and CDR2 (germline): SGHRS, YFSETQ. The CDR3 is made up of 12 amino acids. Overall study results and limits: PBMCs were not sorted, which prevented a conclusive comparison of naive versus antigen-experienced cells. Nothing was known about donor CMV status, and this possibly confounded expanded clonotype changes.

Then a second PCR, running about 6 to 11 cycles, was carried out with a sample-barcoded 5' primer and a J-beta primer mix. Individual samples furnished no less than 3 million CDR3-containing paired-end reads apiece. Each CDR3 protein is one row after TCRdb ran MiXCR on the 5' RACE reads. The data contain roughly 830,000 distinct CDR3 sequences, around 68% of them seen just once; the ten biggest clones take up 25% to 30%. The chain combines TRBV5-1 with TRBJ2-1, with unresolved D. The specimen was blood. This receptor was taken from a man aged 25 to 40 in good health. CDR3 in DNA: TGCGCCAGCAGCTTGACAGTGCGTGAGCAGTTCTTC. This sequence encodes CASSLTVREQFF.